The sequence of this T cell receptor beta chain was determined in a study of T cell repertoires in cytomegalovirus infection. Study conclusions and caveats: Accumulated public TCR beta family frequency recognized individuals carrying CMV together with the relevant HLA. Ex vivo responses were dominated by HLA-C-restricted CMV-specific TCR beta clonotypes.

MiXCR was run by TCRdb on the reads, yielding one entry per CDR3 protein. This sample yields around 770,000 distinct CDR3 sequences, of which approximately 32% are seen a single time; less than 15% belongs to the top ten. This clonotype appeared many times. Antigen specificity is unknown. The V gene's germline CDR1 is SGHVS and CDR2 FQNEAQ. Trimming removed 1 base from V and 6 bases from J, with 21 bases in between. CDR3 size: 17 residues. Sequenced material: cultured CD8+ T cells from PBMCs, taken from culture after CMV antigen stimulation. V usage is TRBV7-8 and J usage is TRBJ1-2, with a weak D call TRBD1 (6 bases). The clonotype comes from a human donor in good health (CMV status not recorded). Some clones in this sample may be carry-over from other donors' samples. CDR3 DNA: TGTGCCAGCAGCTTAGAGGAGGGGGGCGGCAGGGGTAATGGCTACACCTTC. This sequence encodes CASSLEEGGGRGNGYTF.